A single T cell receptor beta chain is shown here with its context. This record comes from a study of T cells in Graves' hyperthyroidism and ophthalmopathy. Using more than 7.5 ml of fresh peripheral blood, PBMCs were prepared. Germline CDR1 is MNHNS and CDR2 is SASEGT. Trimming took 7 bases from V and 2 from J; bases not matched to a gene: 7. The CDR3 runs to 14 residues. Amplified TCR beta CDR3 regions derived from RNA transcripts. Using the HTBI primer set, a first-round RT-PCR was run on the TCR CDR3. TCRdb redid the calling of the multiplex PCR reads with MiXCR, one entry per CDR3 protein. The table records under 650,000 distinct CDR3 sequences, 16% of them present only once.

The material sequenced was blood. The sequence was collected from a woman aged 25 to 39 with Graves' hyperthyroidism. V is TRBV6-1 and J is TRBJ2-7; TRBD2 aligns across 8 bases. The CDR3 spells CASTPTSGPYEQYF. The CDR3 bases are TGTGCCAGCACCCCAACTAGCGGACCCTACGAGCAGTACTTC.